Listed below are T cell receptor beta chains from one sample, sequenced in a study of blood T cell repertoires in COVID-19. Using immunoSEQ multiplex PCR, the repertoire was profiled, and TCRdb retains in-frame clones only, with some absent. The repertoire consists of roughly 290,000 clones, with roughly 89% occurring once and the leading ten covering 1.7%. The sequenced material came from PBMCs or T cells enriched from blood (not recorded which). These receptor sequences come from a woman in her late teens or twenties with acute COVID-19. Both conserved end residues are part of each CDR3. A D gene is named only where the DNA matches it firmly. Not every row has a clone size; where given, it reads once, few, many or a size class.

cdr3_nt: TGTGCCAGCAGCGTAGCCGGGGGGAGGCACAATGAGCAGTTCTTC
cdr3_aa: CASSVAGGRHNEQFF
v_call: TRBV9
d_call: TRBD2
j_call: TRBJ2-1
clone_size: once

cdr3_nt: TGCGCCAGCAGCTTGGCGGCGGGACTGGATGAGCAGTTCTTC
cdr3_aa: CASSLAAGLDEQFF
v_call: TRBV5-1
d_call: -
j_call: TRBJ2-1
clone_size: few

cdr3_nt: TGTGCCAGCAGTTTGAGGGAAGACACTGAAGCTTTCTTT
cdr3_aa: CASSLREDTEAFF
v_call: TRBV12-3/TRBV12-4
d_call: -
j_call: TRBJ1-1
clone_size: -

cdr3_nt: TGTGCCAAAAGACAGACCCCCTATCCTACCTATGGCTACACCTTC
cdr3_aa: CAKRQTPYPTYGYTF
v_call: TRBV24-1
d_call: -
j_call: TRBJ1-2
clone_size: once

cdr3_nt: TGTGCCAGCAGCTGGCGGACTAGCGGCTACGAGCAGTACTTC
cdr3_aa: CASSWRTSGYEQYF
v_call: TRBV13
d_call: TRBD2
j_call: TRBJ2-7
clone_size: -

cdr3_nt: TGTGCCAGCAGCTTAGCGCAGGGACTACGAACACCCCTCCACTTT
cdr3_aa: CASSLAQGLRTPLHF
v_call: TRBV7-9
d_call: -
j_call: TRBJ1-6
clone_size: -

cdr3_nt: TGTGCCAGCAGTCCGGGCGGGGGAGCGGGGCCAACTCGCAATCAGCCCCAGCATTTT
cdr3_aa: CASSPGGGAGPTRNQPQHF
v_call: TRBV6-6
d_call: -
j_call: TRBJ1-5
clone_size: -

cdr3_nt: TGTGCCAGCAGTTTGGAGGGGTTGGATGATTCACCCCTCCACTTT
cdr3_aa: CASSLEGLDDSPLHF
v_call: TRBV28
d_call: -
j_call: TRBJ1-6
clone_size: -

cdr3_nt: TGTGCCAGCGCCGGGACAGATAATTCACCCCTCCACTTT
cdr3_aa: CASAGTDNSPLHF
v_call: TRBV2
d_call: TRBD1
j_call: TRBJ1-6
clone_size: -

cdr3_nt: TGCGCCAGCAGCTTTCGGGGCTCTGGGGCCAACGTCCTGACTTTC
cdr3_aa: CASSFRGSGANVLTF
v_call: TRBV5-1
d_call: -
j_call: TRBJ2-6
clone_size: -

cdr3_nt: TGTGCCACCAGCAGACCGGGACTAGCGGGCTCTTCTAGCACAGATACGCAGTATTTT
cdr3_aa: CATSRPGLAGSSSTDTQYF
v_call: TRBV15
d_call: TRBD2
j_call: TRBJ2-3
clone_size: once

cdr3_nt: TGTGCCAGCAGTGTAGGAAACACCATATATTTT
cdr3_aa: CASSVGNTIYF
v_call: TRBV5-8
d_call: -
j_call: TRBJ1-3
clone_size: -

cdr3_nt: TGTGCCACCAGCGGCGGGACAGGGGTCAAGCAGTACTTC
cdr3_aa: CATSGGTGVKQYF
v_call: TRBV15
d_call: TRBD1
j_call: TRBJ2-7
clone_size: -

cdr3_nt: TGTGCCAGCGGACTAGGGGGGACTAGCGGCACAGATACGCAGTATTTT
cdr3_aa: CASGLGGTSGTDTQYF
v_call: TRBV7-6
d_call: TRBD2
j_call: TRBJ2-3
clone_size: -

cdr3_nt: TGTGCCAGCAGCCCGGGAACTAGACAAGAGACCCAGTACTTC
cdr3_aa: CASSPGTRQETQYF
v_call: TRBV7-8
d_call: -
j_call: TRBJ2-5
clone_size: once

cdr3_nt: TGCGCCAGCAGCTTAGCGGGGACCGATCTCTACGAGCAGTACTTC
cdr3_aa: CASSLAGTDLYEQYF
v_call: TRBV5-1
d_call: TRBD2
j_call: TRBJ2-7
clone_size: -

cdr3_nt: TGCGCCAGCGGGGAGGGGGTCTCCTACGAGCAGTACTTC
cdr3_aa: CASGEGVSYEQYF
v_call: TRBV5-1
d_call: -
j_call: TRBJ2-7
clone_size: -

cdr3_nt: TGTGCCAGCAGCTTGGAGGGTACAGGGGGCTACGAGCAGTACTTC
cdr3_aa: CASSLEGTGGYEQYF
v_call: TRBV5-6
d_call: TRBD1
j_call: TRBJ2-7
clone_size: -

cdr3_nt: TGTGCCAGCAGACGGACTAGCGGAGACTCTGGGGCCAACGTCCTGACTTTC
cdr3_aa: CASRRTSGDSGANVLTF
v_call: TRBV7-2
d_call: TRBD2
j_call: TRBJ2-6
clone_size: -

cdr3_nt: TGTGCCAGCAGTGAAAGGGGCCAGGGCAGCAATCAGCCCCAGCATTTT
cdr3_aa: CASSERGQGSNQPQHF
v_call: TRBV2
d_call: -
j_call: TRBJ1-5
clone_size: -

cdr3_nt: TGCGCCAGCAGCTTGGTGGTAGAGGCCAATGAGCAGTTCTTC
cdr3_aa: CASSLVVEANEQFF
v_call: TRBV5-1
d_call: -
j_call: TRBJ2-1
clone_size: -

cdr3_nt: TGTGCCAGCAGCGACCGGGACAGGGGGAACAATGAGCAGTTCTTC
cdr3_aa: CASSDRDRGNNEQFF
v_call: TRBV7-9
d_call: TRBD1
j_call: TRBJ2-1
clone_size: -

cdr3_nt: TGTGCCATCAGTGAGTCGCTAGGGGGTAGGTCCGATCAGCCCCAGCATTTT
cdr3_aa: CAISESLGGRSDQPQHF
v_call: TRBV10-3
d_call: -
j_call: TRBJ1-5
clone_size: -

cdr3_nt: TGTGCCAGCAGCTTATGGGCGGGACTTCCCAATGAGCAGTTCTTC
cdr3_aa: CASSLWAGLPNEQFF
v_call: TRBV7-2
d_call: -
j_call: TRBJ2-1
clone_size: -

cdr3_nt: TGTGCCAGTAGTATGACCGCGGGGGTTTTCGAGCAGTACTTC
cdr3_aa: CASSMTAGVFEQYF
v_call: TRBV19
d_call: TRBD2
j_call: TRBJ2-7
clone_size: -

cdr3_nt: TGTGCCAGCAGCCCCAACTCCGGGAATAACTATGGCTACACCTTC
cdr3_aa: CASSPNSGNNYGYTF
v_call: TRBV7-9
d_call: -
j_call: TRBJ1-2
clone_size: -

cdr3_nt: TGCGCCAGCAGTGGACCTGTATTAGCAACTAACACTGAAGCTTTCTTT
cdr3_aa: CASSGPVLATNTEAFF
v_call: TRBV10-2
d_call: -
j_call: TRBJ1-1
clone_size: -

cdr3_nt: TGCAGCGTTCTCGGGGGTAGTGGTGAAAAACTGTTTTTT
cdr3_aa: CSVLGGSGEKLFF
v_call: TRBV29-1
d_call: -
j_call: TRBJ1-4
clone_size: -

cdr3_nt: TGCGCCAGCAGCCAAGGGAGGTGGCAGGGGTGCACCTTC
cdr3_aa: CASSQGRWQGCTF
v_call: TRBV4-1
d_call: -
j_call: TRBJ1-2
clone_size: few

cdr3_nt: TGTGCCAGCAGTGAAGAAAGGGGCCCCTCCTACGAGCAGTACTTC
cdr3_aa: CASSEERGPSYEQYF
v_call: TRBV6-1
d_call: -
j_call: TRBJ2-7
clone_size: -

cdr3_nt: TGTGCCAGCAGAGTCCCGGGGAGCTCCTACGAGCAGTACTTC
cdr3_aa: CASRVPGSSYEQYF
v_call: TRBV6-5
d_call: -
j_call: TRBJ2-7
clone_size: -